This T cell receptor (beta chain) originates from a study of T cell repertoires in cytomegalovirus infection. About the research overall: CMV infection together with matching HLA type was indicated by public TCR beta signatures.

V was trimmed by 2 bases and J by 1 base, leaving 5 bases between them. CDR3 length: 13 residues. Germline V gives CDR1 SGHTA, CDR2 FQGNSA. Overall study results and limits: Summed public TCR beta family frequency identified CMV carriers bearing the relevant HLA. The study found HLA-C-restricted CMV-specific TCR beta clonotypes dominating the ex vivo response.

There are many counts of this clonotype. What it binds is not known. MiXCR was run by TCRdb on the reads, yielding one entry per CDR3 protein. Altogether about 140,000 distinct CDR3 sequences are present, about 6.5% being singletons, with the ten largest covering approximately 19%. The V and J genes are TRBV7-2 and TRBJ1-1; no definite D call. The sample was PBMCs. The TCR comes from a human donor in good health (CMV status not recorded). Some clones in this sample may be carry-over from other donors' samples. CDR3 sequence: CASSLIKNTEAFF. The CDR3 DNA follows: TGTGCCAGCAGCTTAATCAAGAACACTGAAGCTTTCTTT.